A selection of T cell receptor beta chains follows, all from one sample in a study of cytomegalovirus exposure and HLA in healthy donors. The repertoire was sequenced with immunoSEQ multiplex PCR; TCRdb's copy has only in-frame clones and lacks some. The sample consists of 150,000 to 200,000 clones, around 84% of them appearing once. Material: PBMCs. Receptors originate from a man aged 18 to 30 in good health and CMV-seronegative. Both conserved end residues are part of each CDR3. The D gene is left open where the match is weak. The size of a clone is reported for some rows only, either as once, few or many, or as a class for expanded clones.

v_gene	d_gene	j_gene	abundance	CDR3aa	CDR3nt
TRBV9	TRBD1	TRBJ2-7	-	CASSVLRTGVEQYF	TGTGCCAGCAGCGTTTTACGGACAGGGGTCGAGCAGTACTTC
TRBV5-1	-	TRBJ2-3	few	CASREGGPEIDTQYF	TGCGCCAGCAGAGAAGGGGGACCCGAAATAGATACGCAGTATTTT
TRBV5-6	TRBD2	TRBJ2-7	-	CASSRLAGVNEQYF	TGTGCCAGCAGCCGACTAGCGGGAGTAAACGAGCAGTACTTC
TRBV30	-	TRBJ2-1	-	CAWSRGHNEQFF	TGTGCCTGGAGTAGAGGGCACAATGAGCAGTTCTTC
TRBV19	-	TRBJ1-1	-	CASSRDWDEAFF	TGTGCCAGTAGTCGGGACTGGGATGAAGCTTTCTTT
TRBV5-8	TRBD1	TRBJ2-1	-	CASSASPGQGYNEQFF	TGTGCCAGCAGCGCTTCCCCGGGACAGGGGTACAATGAGCAGTTCTTC
TRBV7-9	TRBD2	TRBJ2-7	-	CASSLSAGGNYEQYF	TGTGCCAGCAGCCTTTCGGCGGGGGGAAACTACGAGCAGTACTTC
TRBV7-9	-	TRBJ2-5	-	CASPPRGAVETQYF	TGTGCCAGTCCCCCCAGGGGGGCAGTGGAGACCCAGTACTTC
TRBV6-1	TRBD1	TRBJ1-6	-	CASSYLQGNSPLHF	TGTGCCAGCAGCTACCTACAGGGGAATTCACCCCTCCACTTT
TRBV28	-	TRBJ2-5	-	CASSLVRGGQYF	TGTGCCAGCAGTTTAGTTCGAGGGGGCCAGTACTTC
TRBV12-5	-	TRBJ2-7	-	CASGLGGQPYEQYF	TGTGCTAGTGGTTTGGGGGGCCAGCCCTACGAGCAGTACTTC
TRBV9	-	TRBJ2-6	-	CASSASHRAPGANVLTF	TGTGCCAGCAGCGCCTCACACAGGGCGCCTGGGGCCAACGTCCTGACTTTC
TRBV5-5	-	TRBJ2-5	-	CASSLNKETQYF	TGTGCCAGCAGCTTGAACAAAGAGACCCAGTACTTC
TRBV5-1	TRBD2	TRBJ2-2	-	CASSLGEGAGDTGELFF	TGCGCCAGCAGCTTGGGCGAAGGGGCGGGGGACACCGGGGAGCTGTTTTTT
TRBV11-3	TRBD1	TRBJ2-1	-	CASSTGQGYNEQFF	TGTGCCAGCAGCACGGGACAGGGTTACAATGAGCAGTTCTTC
TRBV2	TRBD1	TRBJ1-1	-	CASFPGTGDTEAFF	TGTGCCTCTTTCCCCGGGACAGGGGACACTGAAGCTTTCTTT
TRBV5-6	TRBD2	TRBJ2-1	-	CASSLRGTRVYNEQFF	TGTGCCAGCAGCTTGAGGGGGACTAGAGTGTACAATGAGCAGTTCTTC
TRBV15	-	TRBJ1-3	-	CATDIDSSGNTIYF	TGTGCCACCGATATCGACAGCTCTGGAAACACCATATATTTT
TRBV28	-	TRBJ2-7	-	CASSFDRGTKVSYEQYF	TGTGCCAGCAGTTTTGACCGCGGAACAAAGGTATCCTACGAGCAGTACTTC
TRBV5-1	TRBD1	TRBJ2-7	-	CAPQGQAHLGQYF	TGCGCCCCCCAGGGACAGGCCCACCTCGGGCAGTACTTC
TRBV9	TRBD2	TRBJ2-1	-	CASSVERGFNEQFF	TGTGCCAGCAGCGTAGAGCGGGGGTTCAATGAGCAGTTCTTC
TRBV25-1	-	TRBJ2-7	-	CASSGMTGRQAYEQYF	TGTGCCAGCAGTGGTATGACAGGTCGACAGGCCTACGAGCAGTACTTC
TRBV9	-	TRBJ2-1	-	CASSQEPRGVNEQFF	TGTGCCAGCTCCCAGGAGCCCCGGGGTGTGAATGAGCAGTTCTTC
TRBV20-1	-	TRBJ1-1	-	CSAAGWPEAFF	TGCAGTGCTGCAGGGTGGCCTGAAGCTTTCTTT
TRBV5-1	TRBD1	TRBJ2-7	-	CASSPPGQSYEQYF	TGCGCCAGCAGCCCGCCGGGACAGTCCTACGAGCAGTACTTC
TRBV6-5	TRBD1	TRBJ2-7	-	CASSYSRQGRNEQYF	TGTGCCAGCAGTTACTCGAGACAGGGAAGGAACGAGCAGTACTTC
TRBV5-1	TRBD2	TRBJ2-1	-	CASSAGGSSYNEQFF	TGCGCCAGCAGCGCGGGGGGAAGCTCCTACAATGAGCAGTTCTTC
TRBV2	-	TRBJ1-2	-	CASGAGVRGYGYTF	TGTGCCAGCGGGGCGGGGGTGAGGGGCTATGGCTACACCTTC
TRBV27	-	TRBJ1-1	few	CASSSGLNTEAFF	TGTGCCAGCAGTTCAGGGTTGAACACTGAAGCTTTCTTT
TRBV6-1	TRBD1	TRBJ1-6	-	CASSEGTGDSPLHF	TGTGCCAGCAGTGAAGGGACAGGGGACTCACCCCTCCACTTT
TRBV28	TRBD2	TRBJ2-7	-	CASRPYSGLAGGPSSGEQYF	TGTGCCAGCAGACCCTATTCGGGACTAGCGGGGGGGCCATCCTCCGGCGAGCAGTACTTC
TRBV5-6	-	TRBJ2-5	-	CASSLARPTVETQYF	TGTGCCAGCAGCTTGGCCCGCCCCACGGTAGAGACCCAGTACTTC
TRBV6-4	-	TRBJ2-3	-	CASSGGAEDTQYF	TGTGCCAGCAGTGGGGGCGCGGAGGATACGCAGTATTTT
TRBV30	-	TRBJ2-3	-	CAWSEGDTQYF	TGTGCCTGGAGCGAGGGCGATACGCAGTATTTT
TRBV15	-	TRBJ2-6	once	CATSSSISGANVLTF	TGTGCCACCAGTTCCTCTATCTCTGGGGCCAACGTCCTGACTTTC
TRBV9	TRBD2	TRBJ2-1	-	CASSVVAGVYNEQFF	TGTGCCAGCAGCGTAGTAGCGGGGGTTTACAATGAGCAGTTCTTC
TRBV9	-	TRBJ2-7	once	CASSEEGLGAEEQYF	TGTGCCAGCAGTGAGGAGGGCCTAGGTGCGGAGGAGCAGTACTTC
TRBV2	-	TRBJ2-7	-	CASKTSRFYEQYF	TGTGCCAGCAAAACTTCTAGATTCTACGAGCAGTACTTC
TRBV9	-	TRBJ1-5	-	CASSVAVGGNQPQHF	TGTGCCAGCAGCGTAGCCGTAGGGGGAAATCAGCCCCAGCATTTT
TRBV4-1	TRBD1	TRBJ2-2	-	CASSHPDRTAGELFF	TGCGCCAGCAGCCATCCGGACAGGACGGCCGGGGAGCTGTTTTTT
TRBV9	-	TRBJ1-1	-	CASGAVGRGVTEAFF	TGTGCCAGCGGCGCCGTCGGTCGGGGGGTGACTGAAGCTTTCTTT
TRBV5-4	TRBD1	TRBJ2-6	-	CASSGGQGAGANVLTF	TGTGCCAGCAGCGGGGGACAGGGGGCTGGGGCCAACGTCCTGACTTTC
TRBV6-5	TRBD1	TRBJ2-4	-	CASRRDRAAKNIQYF	TGTGCCAGCAGACGGGACAGGGCGGCCAAAAACATTCAGTACTTC
TRBV7-2	-	TRBJ1-3	-	CASSRPAEDTIYF	TGTGCCAGCAGCCGACCGGCAGAGGACACCATATATTTT
TRBV30	TRBD1	TRBJ2-3	-	CAWGSGRRGTQYF	TGTGCCTGGGGCTCGGGGCGCAGGGGGACGCAGTATTTT
TRBV28	-	TRBJ2-7	-	CASSSSYPYEQYF	TGTGCCAGCAGTTCCTCCTACCCCTACGAGCAGTACTTC